This T cell receptor beta chain was sequenced for a study of blood T cell repertoires in COVID-19 (dated by TCRdb to about 2020). Some background on the complete study: Samples covering the acute and convalescent phases of COVID-19 were provided by collaborators in the United States, Italy and Spain. Where available, HLA class I and class II types were taken from metadata supplied by the sample provider and were not determined by assay-based typing. Samples came from the ongoing ImmuneRACE study (first 160 participants) plus 1,254 subjects from 6 global collaborators. The prospective study material was composed of cDNA or gDNA derived from T cells, B-cell-depleted T cells, or PBMCs. A de-identified subject ID, COVID-19 status, age in years and sex were almost always included in the sample metadata. The repertoires were released in a freely available public database intended as a resource for research on the immune response to SARS-CoV-2. The dataset comprised deeply sampled blood TCRbeta repertoires from subjects exposed to, actively infected with, or recovered from COVID-19.

One collaborating source in Seattle enrolled patients during active infection and followed them longitudinally through the course of disease. Collaborating institutions collected whole blood in K2EDTA tubes following their own protocols. Collaborator samples were shipped for TCRbeta analysis as frozen whole blood, isolated PBMCs, or DNA extracted from either sample type. A remark on this clone: Its antigen remains unidentified. Base qualities are not at hand, and no much larger clone is one base apart.

The study at large found these results: How much clinical and demographic metadata was included differed by source and by participant, and the metadata was provided uncurated.

V is clipped by 0 bases and J by 4 bases, and the sequence between their germline boundaries is 7 bases long. The CDR3 runs 14 amino acids, cysteine and phenylalanine included. Only the CDR3 region is kept as DNA, spanning 42 bases read in frame from base 1. Taken from the germline V gene, the CDR1 and CDR2 loops are SGHAT and FQNNGV. TCRbeta CDR3 regions were amplified from genomic DNA by means of the immunoSEQ Assay, a bias-controlled multiplex PCR. For the original study's pipeline: The number of nucleated cells in each sample was estimated by amplification of reference gene primers within the assay. To quantify the absolute abundance of each unique TCRbeta CDR3 rearrangement, sequence reads were collapsed and filtered. For each sample, productive Simpson clonality was calculated by taking the square root of Simpson's diversity index across productive rearrangements. TCRdb took over this immuneACCESS table, retaining in-frame rearrangements with V and J assigned. Such tables are incomplete; in checked studies, under half of the missing clones stem from an unresolved V gene, and the remainder is unexplained. Clone size and V and J calls were adopted from that table, with D and trimming inferred from the DNA. The table for this sample lists about 150,000 clones; about 88% of them were counted only once. Around 8% of the sample is taken by the ten largest.

This clonotype was obtained from an older woman with COVID-19, enrolled during active disease. The receptor chain draws on TRBV11-2 and TRBJ2-1; the D segment could be TRBD2, given 5 matching bases. The material sequenced was peripheral blood. The nucleotide sequence is given as TGTGCCAGCAGCTTAGACACTAGTTACAATGAGCAGTTCTTC. The encoded protein is CASSLDTSYNEQFF.